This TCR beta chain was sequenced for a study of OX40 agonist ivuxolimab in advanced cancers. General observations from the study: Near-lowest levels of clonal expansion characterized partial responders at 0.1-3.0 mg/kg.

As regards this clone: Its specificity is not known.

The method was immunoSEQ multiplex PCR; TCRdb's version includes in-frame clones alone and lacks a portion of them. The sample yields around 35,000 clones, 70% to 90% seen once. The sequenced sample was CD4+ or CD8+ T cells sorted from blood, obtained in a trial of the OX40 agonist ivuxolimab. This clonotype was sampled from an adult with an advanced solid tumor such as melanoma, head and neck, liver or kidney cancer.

The CDR3 here is CSVEGQGTGELFF. In DNA, the CDR3 is TGCAGCGTTGAGGGACAGGGGACCGGGGAGCTGTTTTTT. The chain couples TRBV29-1 to TRBJ2-2, with 10 nucleotides matching TRBD1. This CDR3 is built from 13 residues. Trimming removed 3 bases from V and 5 bases from J; junction bases left unmatched: 0. Per germline, CDR1 SQVTM and CDR2 ANQGSEA.